This is a list of T cell receptor beta chains from one sample in a study of cytomegalovirus exposure and HLA in healthy donors. Libraries were prepared by immunoSEQ multiplex PCR; TCRdb keeps only in-frame clonotypes and omits some of them. The table includes tens of thousands of clones, about 94% detected once. Input material: PBMCs. Every receptor here comes from a man in his late teens or twenties in good health and CMV-seropositive. Both conserved end residues are part of each CDR3. Each record gives: CDR3 length, J gene, V gene, D gene, CDR3 DNA, CDR3 protein. D genes are given only for firm matches.

>17|TRBJ2-3|TRBV6-1|TRBD2
TGTGCCAGCAGTGCCGCGGGACTAGCGGGAGATTCCGATACGCAGTATTTT
CASSAAGLAGDSDTQYF
>12|TRBJ2-7|TRBV15|TRBD2
TGTGCCATCGGGAGGGCGAACGGGGAGCAGTACTTC
CAIGRANGEQYF
>15|TRBJ1-3|TRBV19|.
TGTGCCAGTAGACTTTCCAACGGGGGGACGAACACCATATATTTT
CASRLSNGGTNTIYF
>16|TRBJ2-7|TRBV9|TRBD2
TGTGCCAGCAGCTCCCCGACTAGCGGGGTCTCCTACGAGCAGTACTTC
CASSSPTSGVSYEQYF
>16|TRBJ2-3|TRBV4-2|.
TGTGCCAGCAGCCAAGATCCATACAGGGGCACAGATACGCAGTATTTT
CASSQDPYRGTDTQYF
>19|TRBJ2-2|TRBV4-3|TRBD2
TGCGCCAGCAGCCATCCGAACGACTTGCCGGGACTAGGTACCGGGGAGCTGTTTTTT
CASSHPNDLPGLGTGELFF
>14|TRBJ2-5|TRBV5-6|.
TGTGCCAGCAGCCTCCGGGACGCCGGGGGTACCCAGTACTTC
CASSLRDAGGTQYF
>16|TRBJ2-3|TRBV28|TRBD2
TGTGCCAGCAGTTTACTTGGCGGGAGAACACCAGATACGCAGTATTTT
CASSLLGGRTPDTQYF
>12|TRBJ1-2|TRBV7-9|.
TGTGCCAGCAGCTTTGAGAACTATGGCTACACCTTC
CASSFENYGYTF
>16|TRBJ2-7|TRBV11-2|TRBD1
TGTGCCAGCAGCTTAGAGCCTGAGACAGGGGCTGGATTACAGTACTTC
CASSLEPETGAGLQYF
>14|TRBJ2-2|TRBV6-1|.
TGTGCCAGCAGTCCCGGGACAAATCCCGGGGAGCTGTTTTTT
CASSPGTNPGELFF
>15|TRBJ2-1|TRBV29-1|.
TGCAGCGTTGAATTTCGGCTAGCGCACGACAATGAGCAGTTCTTC
CSVEFRLAHDNEQFF
>16|TRBJ2-7|TRBV30|TRBD1
TGTGCCTGGAGTGTACTGGGACAGGGAGCGTCTTACGAGCAGTACTTC
CAWSVLGQGASYEQYF
>13|TRBJ2-7|TRBV14|.
TGTGCCAGCAGCCAAGGACAGTCCTACGAGCAGTACTTC
CASSQGQSYEQYF
>14|TRBJ2-1|TRBV5-6|.
TGTGCCAGCAGCTTGGCGGGGAACTACAATGAGCAGTTCTTC
CASSLAGNYNEQFF
>13|TRBJ2-7|TRBV6-1|.
TGTGCCAGCAGCTCACGCGGAACCTACGAGCAGTACTTC
CASSSRGTYEQYF
>16|TRBJ2-7|TRBV6-5|.
TGTGCCAGCAGTTACTCACCCCCAGGAAGCTCCTACGAGCAGTACTTC
CASSYSPPGSSYEQYF